Below are 5 T cell receptor beta chains sequenced from a single sample in a study of cytomegalovirus exposure and HLA in healthy donors. It was with 60 Vbeta and 13 Jbeta primers that the PCR ran. This table comes from immunoSEQ multiplex PCR, and its TCRdb copy is limited to in-frame clones, with some not included. The table records 150,000 to 200,000 clones, roughly 80% of them present only once. Sequencing input: PBMCs. Receptors were obtained from a woman aged 25 to 39 in good health and CMV-seropositive.

This chain uses TRBV7-8 with TRBJ2-4; the D is unclear. V was pared by 5 bases and J by 0 bases, with 17 bases between. The CDR3 has 17 amino acids. Germline values: CDR1 SGHVS, CDR2 FQNEAQ. DNA of the CDR3: TGTGCCAGCAGCCCGTCCCTCGATCAGATAGCCAAAAACATTCAGTACTTC. As protein: CASSPSLDQIAKNIQYF.

This clone appeared once. V is TRBV6-6 and J is TRBJ2-5; maybe TRBD2 (5 bases). Per germline, CDR1 MNHNY and CDR2 SVGAGI (reference sequence). The CDR3 contains 14 residues. Trimming left V 4 bases short and J 3 bases short, with 12 bases between. The CDR3 DNA follows: TGTGCCAGCAGTTGGGCTAGCAGAAAAGAGACCCAGTACTTC. Its translation is CASSWASRKETQYF.

This chain connects TRBV28 to TRBJ1-1; maybe TRBD1 (5 bases). Per the germline V gene, CDR1 is MDHEN and CDR2 is SYDVKM. Trimming removed 7 bases from V and 0 bases from J, with 12 bases in between. The CDR3 consists of 14 residues. CDR3 nucleotides: TGTGCCAGCATCGGAGACAGACTGAACACTGAAGCTTTCTTT. It is translated as CASIGDRLNTEAFF.

The chain has TRBV9 and TRBJ2-1; 10 bases are shared with TRBD1. The CDR3 is 21 amino acids. Germline trimming cut 0 bases from V and 2 bases from J; bases unmatched to any gene: 17. The germline gives CDR1 SGDLS, CDR2 YYNGEE. The CDR3 DNA reads as TGTGCCAGCAGCGTAGCGACAGAGACAGGGGGCTTGACAACCGCCTACAATGAGCAGTTCTTC. Protein product: CASSVATETGGLTTAYNEQFF.

The chain carries TRBV11-2 and TRBJ2-3, with TRBD2 matching over 10 bases. J was trimmed by 2 bases and V by 2 bases; bases with no gene match: 4. The CDR3 is 16 residues long. Per the germline V gene, CDR1 is SGHAT and CDR2 is FQNNGV. CDR3 DNA sequence: TGTGCCAGCAGCTTATTTAGCGGGGGGTTCACAGATACGCAGTATTTT. Amino acids: CASSLFSGGFTDTQYF.